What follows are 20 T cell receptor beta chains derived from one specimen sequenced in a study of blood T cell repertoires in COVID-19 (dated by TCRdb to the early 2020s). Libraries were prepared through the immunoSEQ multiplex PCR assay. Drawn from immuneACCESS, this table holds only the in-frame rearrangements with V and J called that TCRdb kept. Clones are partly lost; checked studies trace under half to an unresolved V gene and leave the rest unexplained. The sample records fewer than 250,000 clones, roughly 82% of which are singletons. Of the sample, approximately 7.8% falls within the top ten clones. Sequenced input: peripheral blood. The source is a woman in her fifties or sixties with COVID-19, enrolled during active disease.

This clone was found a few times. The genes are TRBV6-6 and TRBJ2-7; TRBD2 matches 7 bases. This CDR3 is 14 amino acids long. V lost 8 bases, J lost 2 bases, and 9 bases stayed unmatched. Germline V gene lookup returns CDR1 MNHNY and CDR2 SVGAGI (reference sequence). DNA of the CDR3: TGTGCCAGCGAGCGGGGAGTTAACGCCTACGAGCAGTACTTC. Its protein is CASERGVNAYEQYF.

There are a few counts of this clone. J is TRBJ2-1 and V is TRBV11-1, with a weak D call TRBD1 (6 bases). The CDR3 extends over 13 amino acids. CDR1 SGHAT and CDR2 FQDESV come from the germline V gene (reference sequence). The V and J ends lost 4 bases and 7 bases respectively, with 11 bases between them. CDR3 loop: CASSYDRINEQFF. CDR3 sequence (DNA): TGTGCCAGCAGCTACGACAGGATAAATGAGCAGTTCTTC. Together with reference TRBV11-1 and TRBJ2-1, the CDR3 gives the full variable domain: EAEVAQSPRYKITEKSQAVAFWCDPISGHATLYWYRQILGQGPELLVQFQDESVVDDSQLPKDRFSAERLKGVDSTLKIQPAELGDSAMYLCASSYDRINEQFFGPGTRLTVL.

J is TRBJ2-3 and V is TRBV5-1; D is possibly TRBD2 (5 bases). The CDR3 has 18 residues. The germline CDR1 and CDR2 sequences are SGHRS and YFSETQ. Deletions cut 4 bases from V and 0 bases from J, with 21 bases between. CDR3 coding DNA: TGCGCCAGCAGCCCCGGACTGAAAGCATATACAAGCACAGATACGCAGTATTTT. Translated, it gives CASSPGLKAYTSTDTQYF.

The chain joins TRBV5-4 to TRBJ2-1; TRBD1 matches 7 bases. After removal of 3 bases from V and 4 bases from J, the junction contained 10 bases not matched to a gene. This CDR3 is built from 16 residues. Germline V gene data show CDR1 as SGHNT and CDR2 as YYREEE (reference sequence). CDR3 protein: CASSSTTGKQYNEQFF. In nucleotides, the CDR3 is TGTGCCAGCAGCTCCACGACAGGGAAACAGTACAATGAGCAGTTCTTC. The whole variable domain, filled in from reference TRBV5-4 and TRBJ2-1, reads ETGVTQSPTHLIKTRGQQVTLRCSSQSGHNTVSWYQQALGQGPQFIFQYYREEENGRGNFPPRFSGLQFPNYSSELNVNALELDDSALYLCASSSTTGKQYNEQFFGPGTRLTVL.

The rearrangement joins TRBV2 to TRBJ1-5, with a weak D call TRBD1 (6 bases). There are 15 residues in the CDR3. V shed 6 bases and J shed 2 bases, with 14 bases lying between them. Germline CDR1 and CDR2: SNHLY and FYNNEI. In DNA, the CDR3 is TGTGCCAGCAGACAAGAGACAGGACGCAATCAGCCCCAGCATTTT. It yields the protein CASRQETGRNQPQHF.

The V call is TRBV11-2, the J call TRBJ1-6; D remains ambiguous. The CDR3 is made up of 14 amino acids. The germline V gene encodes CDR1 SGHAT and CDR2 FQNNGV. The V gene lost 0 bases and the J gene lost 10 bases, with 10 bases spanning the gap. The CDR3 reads CASSLDGVRSPLHF. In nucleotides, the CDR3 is TGTGCCAGCAGCTTAGACGGAGTAAGGTCACCCCTCCACTTT. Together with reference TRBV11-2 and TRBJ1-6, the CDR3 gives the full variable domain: EAGVAQSPRYKIIEKRQSVAFWCNPISGHATLYWYQQILGQGPKLLIQFQNNGVVDDSQLPKDRFSAERLKGVDSTLKIQPAKLEDSAVYLCASSLDGVRSPLHFGNGTRLTVT.

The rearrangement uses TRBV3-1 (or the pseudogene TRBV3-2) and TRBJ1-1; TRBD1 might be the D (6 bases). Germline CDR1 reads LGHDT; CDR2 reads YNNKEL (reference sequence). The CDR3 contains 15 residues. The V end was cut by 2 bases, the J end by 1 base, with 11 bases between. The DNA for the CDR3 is TGTGCCAGCAGCCAACTGGACAGAACGAACACTGAAGCTTTCTTT. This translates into CASSQLDRTNTEAFF.

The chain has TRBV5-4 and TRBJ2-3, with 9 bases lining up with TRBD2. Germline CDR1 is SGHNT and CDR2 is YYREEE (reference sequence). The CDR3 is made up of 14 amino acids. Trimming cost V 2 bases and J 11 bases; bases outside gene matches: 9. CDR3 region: CASSLRREGLEQYF. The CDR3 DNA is TGTGCCAGCAGCTTACGGCGGGAGGGCCTGGAGCAGTATTTT.

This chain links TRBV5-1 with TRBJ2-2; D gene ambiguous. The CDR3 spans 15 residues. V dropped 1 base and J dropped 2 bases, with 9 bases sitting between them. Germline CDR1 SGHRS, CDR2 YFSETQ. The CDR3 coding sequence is TGCGCCAGCAGCTTGCGCCTAGGTAACACCGGGGAGCTGTTTTTT. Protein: CASSLRLGNTGELFF.

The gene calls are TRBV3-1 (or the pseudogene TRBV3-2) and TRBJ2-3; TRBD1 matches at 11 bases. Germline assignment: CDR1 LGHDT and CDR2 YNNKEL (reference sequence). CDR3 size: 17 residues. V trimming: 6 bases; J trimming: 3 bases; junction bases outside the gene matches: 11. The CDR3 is CASSSGQGAISTDTQYF. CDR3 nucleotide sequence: TGTGCCAGCAGTTCCGGACAGGGGGCGATTTCGACAGATACGCAGTATTTT.

CDR3 in DNA: TGTGCCAGCAGTTTTGGGGGTGGGGGCGTCCACCCATCCTACGAGCAGTACTTC. Amino acids: CASSFGGGGVHPSYEQYF. V is TRBV28 and J is TRBJ2-7; weak D call: TRBD1 (6 bases). The germline CDR1 and CDR2 sequences are MDHEN and SYDVKM. The CDR3 spans 18 residues. The V gene lost 3 bases and the J gene lost 1 base, with 22 bases spanning the gap. Drawing the rest from reference TRBV28 and TRBJ2-7, the complete variable domain is DVKVTQSSRYLVKRTGEKVFLECVQDMDHENMFWYRQDPGLGLRLIYFSYDVKMKEKGDIPEGYSVSREKKERFSLILESASTNQTSMYLCASSFGGGGVHPSYEQYFGPGTRLTVT.

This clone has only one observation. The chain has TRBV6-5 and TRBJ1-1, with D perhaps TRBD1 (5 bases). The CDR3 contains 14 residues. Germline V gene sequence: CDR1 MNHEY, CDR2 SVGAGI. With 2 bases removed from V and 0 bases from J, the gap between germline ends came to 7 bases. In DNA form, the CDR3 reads TGTGCCAGCAGTTACGACAGAATGAACACTGAAGCTTTCTTT. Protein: CASSYDRMNTEAFF.

The CDR3 DNA follows: TGTGCCAGCAGCTCTTCGGGGGGTCGGCAGTTCTTC. This gives the protein CASSSSGGRQFF. The chain couples TRBV7-9 to TRBJ2-1; TRBD2 matches at 7 bases. The CDR3 runs to 12 residues. The germline V gene has CDR1 SEHNR and CDR2 FQNEAQ (reference sequence). Losses at the gene ends were 4 bases for V and 12 bases for J; bases not matched to a gene: 6.

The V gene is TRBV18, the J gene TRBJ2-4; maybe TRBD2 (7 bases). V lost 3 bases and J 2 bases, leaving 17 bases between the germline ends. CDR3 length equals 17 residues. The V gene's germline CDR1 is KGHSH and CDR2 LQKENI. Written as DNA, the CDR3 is TGTGCCAGCTCACCCGCAGGGAGGGGGTCGTCCAAAAACATTCAGTACTTC. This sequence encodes CASSPAGRGSSKNIQYF.

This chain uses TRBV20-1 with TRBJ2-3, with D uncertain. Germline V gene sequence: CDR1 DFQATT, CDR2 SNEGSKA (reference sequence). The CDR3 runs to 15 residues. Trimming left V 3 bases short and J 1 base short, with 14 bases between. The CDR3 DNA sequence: TGCAGTGCTAGTATGGTCACAATTGGCACAGATACGCAGTATTTT. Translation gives CSASMVTIGTDTQYF.

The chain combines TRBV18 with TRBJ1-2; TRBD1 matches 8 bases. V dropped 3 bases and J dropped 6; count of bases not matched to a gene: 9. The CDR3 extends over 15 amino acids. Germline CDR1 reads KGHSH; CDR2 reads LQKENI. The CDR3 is CASSPETGDSNGYTF. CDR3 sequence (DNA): TGTGCCAGCTCACCTGAGACAGGGGATTCGAATGGCTACACCTTC.

The CDR3 here is CATSRDRTTTGELFF. DNA of the CDR3: TGTGCCACCAGCAGAGATCGTACTACCACCGGGGAGCTGTTTTTT. The chain combines TRBV15 with TRBJ2-2; no definite D call. The CDR3 is 15 residues long. The V gene lost 0 bases and the J gene lost 4 bases, with 9 bases spanning the gap. Looked up from germline, CDR1 is LNHNV and CDR2 is YYDKDF (reference sequence).

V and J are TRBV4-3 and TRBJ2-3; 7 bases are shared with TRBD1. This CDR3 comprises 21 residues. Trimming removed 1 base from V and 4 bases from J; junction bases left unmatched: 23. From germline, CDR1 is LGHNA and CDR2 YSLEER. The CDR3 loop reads CASSQATGTVSKHRKPDTQYF. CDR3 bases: TGCGCCAGCAGCCAAGCCACCGGGACAGTCAGCAAGCACAGAAAGCCAGATACGCAGTATTTT.

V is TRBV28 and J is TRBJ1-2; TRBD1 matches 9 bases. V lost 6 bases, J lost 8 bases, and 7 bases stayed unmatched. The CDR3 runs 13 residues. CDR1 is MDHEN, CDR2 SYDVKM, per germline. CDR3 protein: CASSQGQGLGYTF. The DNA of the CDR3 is TGTGCCAGCAGCCAGGGACAGGGCCTCGGCTACACCTTC.

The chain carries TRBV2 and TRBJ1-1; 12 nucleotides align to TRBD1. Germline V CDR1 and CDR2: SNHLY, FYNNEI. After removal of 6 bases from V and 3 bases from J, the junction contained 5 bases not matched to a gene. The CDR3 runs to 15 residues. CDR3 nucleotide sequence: TGTGCCAGCAGGGCCGGGACAGGGGGCCACACTGAAGCTTTCTTT. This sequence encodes CASRAGTGGHTEAFF. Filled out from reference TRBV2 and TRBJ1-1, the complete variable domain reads EPEVTQTPSHQVTQMGQEVILRCVPISNHLYFYWYRQILGQKVEFLVSFYNNEISEKSEIFDDQFSVERPDGSNFTLKIRSTKLEDSAMYFCASRAGTGGHTEAFFGQGTRLTVV.